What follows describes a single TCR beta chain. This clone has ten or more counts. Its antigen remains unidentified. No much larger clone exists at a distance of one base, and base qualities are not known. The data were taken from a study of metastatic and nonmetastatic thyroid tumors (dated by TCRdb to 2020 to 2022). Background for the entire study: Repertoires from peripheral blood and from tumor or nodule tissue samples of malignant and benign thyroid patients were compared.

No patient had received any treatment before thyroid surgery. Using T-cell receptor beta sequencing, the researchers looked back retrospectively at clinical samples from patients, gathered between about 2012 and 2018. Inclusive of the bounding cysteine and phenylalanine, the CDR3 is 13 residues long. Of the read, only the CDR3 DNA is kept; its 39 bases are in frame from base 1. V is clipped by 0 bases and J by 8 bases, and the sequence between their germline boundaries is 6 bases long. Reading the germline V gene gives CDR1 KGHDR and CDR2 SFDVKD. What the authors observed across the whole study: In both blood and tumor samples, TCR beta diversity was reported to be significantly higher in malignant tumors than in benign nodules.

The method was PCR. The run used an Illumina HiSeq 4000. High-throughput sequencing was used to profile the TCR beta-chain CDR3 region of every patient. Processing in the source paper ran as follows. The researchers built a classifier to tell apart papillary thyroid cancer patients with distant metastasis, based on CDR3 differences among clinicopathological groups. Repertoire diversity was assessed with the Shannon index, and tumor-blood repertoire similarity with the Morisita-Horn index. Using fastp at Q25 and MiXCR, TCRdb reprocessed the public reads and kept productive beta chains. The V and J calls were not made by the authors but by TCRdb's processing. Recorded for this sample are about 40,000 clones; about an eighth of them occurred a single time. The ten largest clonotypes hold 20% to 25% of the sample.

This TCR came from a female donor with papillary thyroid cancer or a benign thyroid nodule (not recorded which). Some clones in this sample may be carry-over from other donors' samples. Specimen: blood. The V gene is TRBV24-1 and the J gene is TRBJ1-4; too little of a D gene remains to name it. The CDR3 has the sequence CATSDLSGEKLFF. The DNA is TGTGCCACCAGTGATTTGAGCGGGGAAAAACTGTTTTTT.